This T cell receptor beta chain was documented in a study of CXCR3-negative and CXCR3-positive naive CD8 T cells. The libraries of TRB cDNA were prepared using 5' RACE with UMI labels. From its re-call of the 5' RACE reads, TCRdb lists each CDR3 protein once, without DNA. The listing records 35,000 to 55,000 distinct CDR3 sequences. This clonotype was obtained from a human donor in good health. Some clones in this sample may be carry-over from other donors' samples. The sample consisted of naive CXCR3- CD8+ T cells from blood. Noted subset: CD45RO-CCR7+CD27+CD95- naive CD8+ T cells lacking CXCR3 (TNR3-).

This CDR3 is CAIGRGGPSSYNEQFF. V gene TRBV2 combines with J gene TRBJ2-1; absent DNA, TCRdb's TRBD1 call cannot be checked. The CDR3 contains 16 residues. Germline CDR1 is SNHLY and CDR2 is FYNNEI.